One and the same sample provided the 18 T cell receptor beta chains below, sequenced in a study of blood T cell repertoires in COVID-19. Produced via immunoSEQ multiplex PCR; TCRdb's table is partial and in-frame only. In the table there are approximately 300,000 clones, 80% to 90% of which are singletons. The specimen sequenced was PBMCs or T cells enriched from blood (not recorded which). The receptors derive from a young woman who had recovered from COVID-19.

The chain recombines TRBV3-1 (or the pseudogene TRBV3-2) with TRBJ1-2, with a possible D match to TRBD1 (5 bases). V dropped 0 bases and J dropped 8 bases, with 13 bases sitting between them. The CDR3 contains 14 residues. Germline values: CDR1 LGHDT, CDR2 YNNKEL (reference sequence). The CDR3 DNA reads TGTGCCAGCAGCCAAGATAATACAGGTCGGGGCTACACCTTC. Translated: CASSQDNTGRGYTF.

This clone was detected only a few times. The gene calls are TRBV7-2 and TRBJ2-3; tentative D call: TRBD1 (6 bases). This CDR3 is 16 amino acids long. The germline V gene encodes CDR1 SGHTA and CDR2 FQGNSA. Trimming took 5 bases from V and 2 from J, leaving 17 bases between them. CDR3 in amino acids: CASSPKGQLYTDTQYF. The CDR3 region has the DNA TGTGCCAGCAGCCCGAAGGGACAACTATACACAGATACGCAGTATTTT.

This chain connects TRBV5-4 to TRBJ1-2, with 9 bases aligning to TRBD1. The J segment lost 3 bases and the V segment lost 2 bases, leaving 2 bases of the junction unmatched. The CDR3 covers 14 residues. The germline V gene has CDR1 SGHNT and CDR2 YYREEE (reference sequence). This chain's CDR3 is CASSFTGGDYGYTF. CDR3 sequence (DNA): TGTGCCAGCAGCTTCACAGGGGGCGACTATGGCTACACCTTC.

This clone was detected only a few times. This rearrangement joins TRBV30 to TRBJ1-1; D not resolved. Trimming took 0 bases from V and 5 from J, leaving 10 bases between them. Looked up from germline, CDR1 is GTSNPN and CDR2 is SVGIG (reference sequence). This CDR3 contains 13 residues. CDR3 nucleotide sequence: TGTGCCTGGAGTGTAGCGCTGTCTACTGAAGCTTTCTTT. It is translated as CAWSVALSTEAFF.

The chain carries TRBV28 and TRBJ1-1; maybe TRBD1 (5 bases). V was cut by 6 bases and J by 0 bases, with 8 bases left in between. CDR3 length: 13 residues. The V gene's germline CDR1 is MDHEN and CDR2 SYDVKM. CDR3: CASSVRVNTEAFF. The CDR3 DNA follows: TGTGCCAGCAGCGTCAGGGTGAACACTGAAGCTTTCTTT.

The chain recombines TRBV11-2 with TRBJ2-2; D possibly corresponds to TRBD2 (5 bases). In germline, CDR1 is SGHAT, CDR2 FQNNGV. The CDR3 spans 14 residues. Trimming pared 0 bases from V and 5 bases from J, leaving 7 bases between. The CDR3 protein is CASSLEPGTGELFF. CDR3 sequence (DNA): TGTGCCAGCAGCTTAGAACCGGGGACCGGGGAGCTGTTTTTT.

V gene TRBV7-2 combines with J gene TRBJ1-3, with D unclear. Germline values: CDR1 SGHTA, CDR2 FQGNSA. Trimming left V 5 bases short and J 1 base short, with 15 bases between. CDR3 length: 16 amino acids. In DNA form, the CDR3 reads TGTGCCAGCAGCCCCCGGGGAGGCAGTTCTGGAAACACCATATATTTT. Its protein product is CASSPRGGSSGNTIYF.

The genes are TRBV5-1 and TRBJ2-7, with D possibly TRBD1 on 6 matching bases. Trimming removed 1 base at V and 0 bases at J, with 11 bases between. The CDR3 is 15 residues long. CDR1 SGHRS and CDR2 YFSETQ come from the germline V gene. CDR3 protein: CASSLWDTNSYEQYF. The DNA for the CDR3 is TGCGCCAGCAGCTTGTGGGACACTAACTCCTACGAGCAGTACTTC.

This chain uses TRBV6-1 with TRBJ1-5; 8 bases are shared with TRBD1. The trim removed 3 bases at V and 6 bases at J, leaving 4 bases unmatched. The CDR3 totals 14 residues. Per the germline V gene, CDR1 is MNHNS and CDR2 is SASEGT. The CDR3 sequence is CASSDGQGAQPQHF. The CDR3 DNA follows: TGTGCCAGCAGTGATGGGCAGGGGGCTCAGCCCCAGCATTTT.

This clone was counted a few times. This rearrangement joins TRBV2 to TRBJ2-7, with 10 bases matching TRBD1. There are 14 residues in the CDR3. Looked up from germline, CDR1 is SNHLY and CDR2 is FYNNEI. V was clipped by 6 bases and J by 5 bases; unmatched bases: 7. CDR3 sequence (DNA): TGTGCCAGCAGGATCCGGACAGGGGGGAACGAGCAGTACTTC. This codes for CASRIRTGGNEQYF.

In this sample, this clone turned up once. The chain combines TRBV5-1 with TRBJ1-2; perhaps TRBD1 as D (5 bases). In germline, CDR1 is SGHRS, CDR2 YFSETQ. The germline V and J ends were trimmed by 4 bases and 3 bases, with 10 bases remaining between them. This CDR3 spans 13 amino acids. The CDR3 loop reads CASSARTYYGYTF. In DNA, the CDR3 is TGCGCCAGCAGCGCGAGGACATACTATGGCTACACCTTC.

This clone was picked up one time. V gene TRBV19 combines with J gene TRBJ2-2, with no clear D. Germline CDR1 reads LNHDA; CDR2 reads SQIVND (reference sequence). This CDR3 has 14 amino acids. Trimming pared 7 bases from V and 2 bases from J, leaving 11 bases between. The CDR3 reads CASKSRSNTGELFF. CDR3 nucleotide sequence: TGTGCCAGTAAGTCCAGATCTAACACCGGGGAGCTGTTTTTT.

The CDR3 region is CSASEVRTGELFF. CDR3 nucleotides: TGCAGTGCTAGTGAGGTTAGAACCGGGGAGCTGTTTTTT. The V call is TRBV20-1, the J call TRBJ2-2; D is uncertain. V lost 3 bases, J lost 5 bases, and 10 bases lay in between. CDR1 DFQATT and CDR2 SNEGSKA come from the germline V gene (reference sequence). The CDR3 totals 13 residues.

CDR3 loop: CASSSLRDRGLGTGELFF. The CDR3 region has the DNA TGCGCCAGCAGCAGCCTCCGGGACAGGGGGCTTGGCACCGGGGAGCTGTTTTTT. The gene calls are TRBV10-1 and TRBJ2-2, with 12 bases aligning to TRBD1. CDR1 is WNHNN, CDR2 SYGVQD, per germline (reference sequence). The CDR3 is 18 amino acids. The V and J ends lost 6 bases and 4 bases, in that order; junction bases with no gene match: 12.

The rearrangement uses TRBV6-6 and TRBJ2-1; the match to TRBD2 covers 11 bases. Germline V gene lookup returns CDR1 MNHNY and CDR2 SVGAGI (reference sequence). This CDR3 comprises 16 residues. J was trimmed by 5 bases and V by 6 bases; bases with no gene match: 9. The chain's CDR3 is CASSPTSGRGHNEQFF. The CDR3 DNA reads TGTGCCAGCAGCCCAACTAGCGGGAGAGGACACAATGAGCAGTTCTTC.

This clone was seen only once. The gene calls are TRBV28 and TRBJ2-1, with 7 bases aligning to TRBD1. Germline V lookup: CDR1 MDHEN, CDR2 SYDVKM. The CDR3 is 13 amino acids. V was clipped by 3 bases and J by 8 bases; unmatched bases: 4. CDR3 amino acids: CASSFRGGDEQFF. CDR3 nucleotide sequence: TGTGCCAGCAGTTTTCGAGGGGGCGATGAGCAGTTCTTC.

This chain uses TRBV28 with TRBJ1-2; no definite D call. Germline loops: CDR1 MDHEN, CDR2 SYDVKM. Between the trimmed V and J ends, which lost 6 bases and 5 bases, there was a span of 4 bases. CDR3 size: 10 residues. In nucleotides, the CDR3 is TGTGCCAGCAGCCGTTATGGCTACACCTTC. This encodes CASSRYGYTF.

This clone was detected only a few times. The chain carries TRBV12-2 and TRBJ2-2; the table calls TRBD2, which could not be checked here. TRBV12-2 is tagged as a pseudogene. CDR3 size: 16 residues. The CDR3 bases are TGTGCAAGTCGCTTAGTAGTCGGAGGGAACACCGGGGAGCTGTTTTTT. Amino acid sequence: CASRLVVGGNTGELFF.